The source of this T cell receptor beta chain is a study of T-cell memory formation after mild COVID-19. Regarding the study as a whole: CM and EM subsets held most contracting CD4+ clones; EMRA held CD8+ ones. CD4/CD8 balance held among clones contracting day 15 to 85, and later expanders leaned CD4+. Pre-infection memory harbored some responding clones, suggesting cross-reactive memory joined. Specificity for SARS-CoV-2 was not confirmed among the second-wave clones peaking on day 37.

TCRdb reanalysed the 5' RACE reads using MiXCR and keeps one entry per CDR3 protein. The sample lists 250,000 or so distinct CDR3 sequences; under 20% were seen once. The CDR3 consists of 13 residues. The ends were cut back, 6 bases at V and 5 bases at J, with 10 bases in the middle. Per germline, CDR1 SGHTA and CDR2 FQGNSA. In this sample, this clonotype turned up a few times. Its specificity is unknown. Material: PBMCs or a T cell subset sorted from them (not recorded which). The sequence came from a man younger than 35 who had mild COVID-19 (a few samples of this study predate the infection). Cell type and time point are not known. V is TRBV7-2 and J is TRBJ2-2; D is unresolved. The CDR3 reads CASRPTITGELFF. CDR3 DNA: TGTGCCAGCAGGCCTACTATAACCGGGGAGCTGTTTTTT.